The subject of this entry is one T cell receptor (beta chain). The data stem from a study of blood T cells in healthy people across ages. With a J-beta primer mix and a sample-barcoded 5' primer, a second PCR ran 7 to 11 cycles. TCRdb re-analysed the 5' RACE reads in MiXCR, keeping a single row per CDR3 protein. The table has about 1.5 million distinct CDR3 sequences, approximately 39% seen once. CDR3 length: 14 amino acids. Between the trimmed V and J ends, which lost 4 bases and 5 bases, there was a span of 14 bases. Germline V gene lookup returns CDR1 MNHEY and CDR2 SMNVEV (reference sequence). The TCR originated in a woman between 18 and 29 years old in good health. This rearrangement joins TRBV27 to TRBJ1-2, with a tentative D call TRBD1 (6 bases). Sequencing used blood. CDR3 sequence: CASSSATRGYGYTF. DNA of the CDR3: TGTGCCAGCAGTTCTGCAACCAGGGGATATGGCTACACCTTC.